This TCR beta chain came from a study of blood T cells in healthy people across ages. Study-level information: Per two T cells, about one barcoded beta molecule was captured through template switching.

This clonotype was seen a handful of times. Its antigen remains unidentified. Primers used in a second PCR of roughly 6 to 12 cycles were a sample-barcoded 5' primer and a J-beta primer mix. TCRdb reanalysed the 5' RACE reads using MiXCR and keeps one entry per CDR3 protein. The table shows almost 1 million distinct CDR3 sequences, with roughly half occurring only once. Findings of the study overall: No conclusive comparison of naive versus antigen-experienced cells was possible with unsorted PBMCs. No one knew whether donors had CMV, which possibly confounded expanded clonotype changes.

V gave up 4 bases and J gave up 7 bases, with 21 bases separating them. CDR1 is SGHRS and CDR2 is YFSETQ in the germline V gene. The CDR3 has 16 amino acids. Russia was home to the donors, healthy Caucasian individuals aged 6 to 90. This receptor was identified in a woman in her sixties or seventies in good health. The sequencing sample was made of blood. This sequence joins TRBV5-1 and TRBJ2-1; the D is unclear. CDR3 nucleotides: TGCGCCAGCAGCCCACACATTTCTTCAGGCCTGAATGAGCAGTTCTTC. It yields the protein CASSPHISSGLNEQFF.